This passage covers 20 T cell receptor beta chains from one sample sequenced in a study of blood T cells in healthy people across ages. The use of a sample-barcoded 5' primer and a J-beta primer mix characterized a second PCR of about 7 to 12 cycles. MiXCR was run by TCRdb on the 5' RACE reads, yielding one entry per CDR3 protein. This table has about 800,000 distinct CDR3 sequences, roughly 25% appearing once. A further study also used this sample, focusing on T cells of mothers and their children.

Sequences were obtained from blood. These receptors originate from a boy younger than 18 in good health.

This clonotype was detected only a few times. V gene TRBV3-1 combines with J gene TRBJ2-1, with 8 bases that match TRBD2. V lost 4 bases and J lost 5; bases outside the gene matches: 13. The CDR3 totals 17 residues. CDR1 is LGHDT and CDR2 is YNNKEL in the germline V gene (reference sequence). The CDR3 bases are TGTGCCAGCAGCCCCGGGAAGAGCGGGGGCACAGACAATGAGCAGTTCTTC. Its translation is CASSPGKSGGTDNEQFF.

The chain is built from TRBV5-6 and TRBJ1-5; TRBD1 matches 10 bases. The CDR3 contains 15 residues. The V segment lost 3 bases and the J segment 3 bases; nucleotides outside the gene matches: 3. Germline-derived CDR1 and CDR2 are SGHDT and YYEEEE. The CDR3 region is CASSSGQGHNQPQHF. The CDR3 DNA reads TGTGCCAGCAGCTCGGGACAGGGGCACAATCAGCCCCAGCATTTT.

This chain links TRBV6-5 with TRBJ1-3; maybe TRBD1 (5 bases). CDR1 is MNHEY and CDR2 is SVGAGI in the germline V gene. The CDR3 spans 16 residues. V lost 2 bases, J lost 1 base, and 12 bases lay in between. CDR3 nucleotide sequence: TGTGCCAGCAGTTACGCGGGACCCAGATCTGGAAACACCATATATTTT. As protein: CASSYAGPRSGNTIYF.

This clonotype was counted only a few times. The rearrangement links TRBV4-3 to TRBJ2-1; 9 bases match TRBD2. CDR1 and CDR2 (germline): LGHNA, YSLEER. The CDR3 has 20 residues. V was pared by 0 bases and J by 6 bases, with 18 bases of the junction left unmatched. The CDR3 region has the DNA TGCGCCAGCAGCCAAGAAAGCCCCAACACGTTTAGCGGGAGAGGCAATGAGCAGTTCTTC. Translated: CASSQESPNTFSGRGNEQFF.

In this sample, this clonotype turned up a few times. The chain links TRBV9 to TRBJ2-5; a possible D gene is TRBD2 (5 bases). This CDR3 region has 16 residues. The V gene's germline CDR1 is SGDLS and CDR2 YYNGEE. V was clipped by 2 bases and J by 0 bases, with 14 bases between them. CDR3 amino acids: CASSVSPTGNQETQYF. The CDR3 bases are TGTGCCAGCAGCGTGAGCCCCACCGGGAACCAAGAGACCCAGTACTTC.

This clonotype was seen a few times. The J gene is TRBJ2-1, the V gene TRBV7-9; D is perhaps TRBD2 (6 bases). This CDR3 has 15 residues. Trimming pared 5 bases from V and 5 bases from J, leaving 16 bases between. The germline gives CDR1 SEHNR, CDR2 FQNEAQ (reference sequence). The CDR3 DNA reads TGTGCCAGCAGCCCGAGGCTAGCGCCCAACAATGAGCAGTTCTTC. Translation gives CASSPRLAPNNEQFF.

The sample holds a few counts of this clonotype. The J gene is TRBJ2-2, the V gene TRBV29-1; no clear D. V was shortened by 4 bases and J by 3 bases, with 3 bases between the two germline ends. The CDR3 extends over 11 amino acids. CDR1 SQVTM and CDR2 ANQGSEA come from the germline V gene. The CDR3 region has the DNA TGCAGCGTTGCGGACACCGGGGAGCTGTTTTTT. It translates to CSVADTGELFF.

V gene TRBV2 combines with J gene TRBJ1-4; unclear D gene. The CDR3 runs to 14 residues. The germline V and J ends were trimmed by 1 base and 3 bases, with 6 bases remaining between them. Germline V CDR1 and CDR2: SNHLY, FYNNEI. The CDR3 region is CASSEGAANEKLFF. CDR3 nucleotides: TGTGCCAGCAGTGAAGGGGCAGCTAATGAAAAACTGTTTTTT.

This chain uses TRBV12-3 or TRBV12-4 with TRBJ2-2; TRBD2 is a possible D gene (6 bases). The CDR3 contains 15 residues. Trimming cost V 2 bases and J 5 bases, with 12 bases left between them. The CDR3 DNA reads as TGTGCCAGCAGTTTATGGCGGGGCGCAACCGGGGAGCTGTTTTTT. Protein: CASSLWRGATGELFF.

The gene calls are TRBV5-1 and TRBJ2-1; unclear D gene. V was clipped by 5 bases and J by 8 bases, with 26 bases between them. The CDR3 runs 17 residues. Germline-derived CDR1 and CDR2 are SGHRS and YFSETQ. The CDR3 loop reads CASSKGHSAGAVDEQFF. CDR3 sequence (DNA): TGCGCCAGCAGTAAAGGTCACTCTGCAGGAGCAGTCGATGAGCAGTTCTTC.

The V and J genes are TRBV28 and TRBJ2-4; D ambiguous. The CDR3 extends over 13 amino acids. Germline values: CDR1 MDHEN, CDR2 SYDVKM. V was clipped by 6 bases and J by 5 bases, with 11 bases between them. The CDR3 sequence: CASSPRKQNIQYF. The CDR3 nucleotides are TGTGCCAGCAGCCCCAGAAAACAAAACATTCAGTACTTC.

This clonotype was detected a few times. The gene calls are TRBV14 and TRBJ2-3; D might be TRBD1 (5 bases). V shed 4 bases and J shed 9 bases, with 14 bases lying between them. CDR1 is SGHDN and CDR2 is FVKESK in the germline V gene. This CDR3 contains 13 residues. CDR3 in amino acids: CASSPVGVGTQYF. The CDR3 DNA is TGTGCCAGCAGCCCCGTAGGGGTGGGCACGCAGTATTTT.

The chain couples TRBV5-6 to TRBJ2-2; D is undetermined. Trimming removed 4 bases at V and 8 bases at J, with 15 bases between. Germline CDR1 reads SGHDT; CDR2 reads YYEEEE. CDR3 length equals 14 residues. CDR3 in DNA: TGTGCCAGCAGCCCTCTTGAGCCGTGGGGGGAGCTGTTTTTT. Translation: CASSPLEPWGELFF.

This clonotype was detected a few times. The chain uses TRBV4-1 and TRBJ2-5, with a weak D call TRBD1 (6 bases). V lost 4 bases and J lost 2, with 14 bases in between. The CDR3 has 15 amino acids. From germline, CDR1 is MGHRA and CDR2 YSYEKL. CDR3 bases: TGCGCCAGCAGCCCGGCGGACAGCTTGCAAGAGACCCAGTACTTC. This translates into CASSPADSLQETQYF.

This chain links TRBV29-1 with TRBJ2-1; D ambiguous. This CDR3 comprises 11 residues. Germline V gene data show CDR1 as SQVTM and CDR2 as ANQGSEA. The V end lost 7 bases, the J end lost 6 bases, and 10 bases lay between the germline ends. The CDR3: CSGLLSNEQFF. For the CDR3, the DNA is TGCAGCGGCCTCCTAAGCAATGAGCAGTTCTTC.

As for this clonotype: Germline and junction disagree at one end, which may indicate a read error. This chain uses TRBV10-3 with TRBJ2-3, with a tentative D call TRBD1 (7 bases). Germline loops: CDR1 ENHRY, CDR2 SYGVKD. The CDR3 consists of 15 residues. The CDR3 DNA reads TGTGCCATCAGTGGGCCAGGGGGGCACACAGATACGCAGTGTTTT. This gives the protein CAISGPGGHTDTQCF.

This chain connects TRBV19 to TRBJ1-2; a possible D gene is TRBD1 (5 bases). Between the trimmed V and J ends, which lost 3 bases and 2 bases, there was a span of 10 bases. The CDR3 is 14 amino acids. In germline, CDR1 is LNHDA, CDR2 SQIVND (reference sequence). In nucleotides, the CDR3 is TGTGCCAGTAGTATTCCGGGGGGAAACTATGGCTACACCTTC. Amino acids: CASSIPGGNYGYTF.

J is TRBJ1-2 and V is TRBV29-1, with D perhaps TRBD1 (6 bases). CDR1 and CDR2 (germline): SQVTM, ANQGSEA. V lost 3 bases and J lost 2, with 10 bases in between. The CDR3 extends over 13 amino acids. The CDR3 nucleotides read TGCAGCGTTGATGGGGGGCGCAACTATGGCTACACCTTC. This gives the protein CSVDGGRNYGYTF.

This clonotype was seen more than once but under ten times. J is TRBJ2-1 and V is TRBV19; perhaps TRBD2 as D (6 bases). Looked up from germline, CDR1 is LNHDA and CDR2 is SQIVND (reference sequence). The CDR3 runs 18 residues. Trimming left V 9 bases short and J 4 bases short, with 28 bases between. This chain's CDR3 is CARCGAPREWSCYNEQFF. CDR3 bases: TGTGCCAGGTGTGGGGCTCCTCGGGAGTGGTCTTGTTACAATGAGCAGTTCTTC.

This clonotype was recorded a few times. V and J are TRBV21-1 and TRBJ1-3. TRBV21-1 is tagged as a pseudogene. This CDR3 contains 14 residues. CDR3 DNA sequence: TGTGCCAGCACCCCAGAGGTACCTGGAAACACCATATATTTT. Encoded protein: CASTPEVPGNTIYF.